This T cell receptor (beta chain) was documented in a study of Graves' ophthalmopathy and Graves' hyperthyroidism. A single count supports this clonotype. The authors amplified TCR beta CDR3 regions from RNA transcripts. The library came from an HTBI-primed first-round RT-PCR and a second-round multiplex PCR. TCRdb itself ran the multiplex PCR reads through MiXCR, one entry per CDR3 protein. The data contain roughly 700,000 distinct CDR3 sequences, 40% of them singletons. Trimming shortened V by 7 bases and J by 0 bases, and 10 bases separated the two germline ends. The CDR3 has 13 residues. CDR1 and CDR2 from the germline V gene are MDHEN and SYDVKM.

J is TRBJ2-7 and V is TRBV28; a possible D gene is TRBD2 (5 bases). Sequenced sample: peripheral blood. This TCR derives from an adult man with Graves' ophthalmopathy. As DNA, the CDR3 is TGTGCCAGCAAACCACGGGACTCCTACGAGCAGTACTTC. Its protein is CASKPRDSYEQYF. Complete variable domain (other parts from reference TRBV28 and TRBJ2-7): DVKVTQSSRYLVKRTGEKVFLECVQDMDHENMFWYRQDPGLGLRLIYFSYDVKMKEKGDIPEGYSVSREKKERFSLILESASTNQTSMYLCASKPRDSYEQYFGPGTRLTVT.